This T cell receptor (beta chain) was captured in a study of shared clonotypes between healthy human individuals. Study-level information: CD8 memory received one plate per donor, CD8 naive two, CD4 memory three and CD4 naive three. General observations from the study: When naive CD4 clonotypes were compared across a few donors, 4% to 5.5% were shared.

With 0 bases removed from V and 8 bases from J, the gap between germline ends came to 6 bases. The CDR3 runs 12 residues. CDR1 and CDR2 from the germline V gene are SGHNT and YYREEE (reference sequence). About this clone itself: What it binds is unknown.

Replicate PCRs run on sorted subsets employed approximately 180 ng DNA, approximately 30,000 T cell genomes. The data were produced by immunoSEQ multiplex PCR, yet TCRdb's version contains in-frame clones alone and is incomplete. Here the sample spans 2,500,000 or so clones, about nine tenths being singletons. Splitting the CD4+ cells yielded a CD45RA+ naive subset and a CD45RA-negative memory subset. V gene TRBV5-4 combines with J gene TRBJ2-1; the D gene is possibly TRBD2 (5 bases). The sequenced sample consisted of naive CD4+ T cells from PBMCs. Subset described: CD45RA+ positively selected. The clonotype originates from a man between 18 and 29 years old in good health. Some clones in this sample may be carry-over from other donors' samples. The CDR3 nucleotides are TGTGCCAGCAGCTTGGAGGAGGATGAGCAGTTCTTC. Protein: CASSLEEDEQFF.